The 23 T cell receptor beta chains given below trace back to one sample, sequenced in a study of blood T cell repertoires in COVID-19. Using immunoSEQ multiplex PCR, the repertoire was profiled, and TCRdb retains in-frame clones only, with some absent. The data hold tens of thousands of clones, with about 93% observed a single time. The sample was peripheral blood. All receptors come from a woman of 80 years or more with active COVID-19.

The chain is built from TRBV27 and TRBJ1-2; 8 nucleotides match TRBD1. This CDR3 contains 17 residues. The ends lost 3 bases at V and 11 bases at J; junction bases unmatched: 20. Germline CDR1 MNHEY, CDR2 SMNVEV (reference sequence). In nucleotides, the CDR3 is TGTGCCAGCAGTTTCCATCCAGGACAGGGCTCTGCGGCGGGGTACACCTTC. Its protein is CASSFHPGQGSAAGYTF.

The J gene is TRBJ2-1, the V gene TRBV10-3; 11 bases map to TRBD1. CDR1 and CDR2 from the germline V gene are ENHRY and SYGVKD. V dropped 6 bases and J dropped 4; count of bases not matched to a gene: 5. The CDR3 covers 15 residues. CDR3 sequence: CAIRGGTGGYNEQFF. DNA for the CDR3: TGTGCCATCAGAGGTGGGACAGGGGGGTACAATGAGCAGTTCTTC.

The chain is built from TRBV5-6 and TRBJ2-7; TRBD1 matches at 10 bases. From germline, CDR1 is SGHDT and CDR2 YYEEEE. V gave up 4 bases and J gave up 4 bases; unmatched junction bases: 11. The CDR3 is made up of 16 amino acids. The CDR3 protein is CASSGGDRGFLYEQYV. CDR3 bases: TGTGCCAGCAGCGGGGGGGACAGGGGTTTTCTTTACGAGCAGTACGTC.

This rearrangement joins TRBV7-8 to TRBJ2-7, with D unclear. Trimming shortened V by 3 bases and J by 5 bases, and 14 bases separated the two germline ends. The CDR3 consists of 14 residues. Germline values: CDR1 SGHVS, CDR2 FQNEAQ. CDR3 residues: CASSLGDSVHEQYV. The CDR3 DNA reads TGTGCCAGCAGCTTGGGTGACTCGGTCCACGAGCAGTACGTC.

The chain has TRBV28 and TRBJ1-6; 8 bases line up with TRBD1. Germline trimming cut 4 bases from V and 11 bases from J; bases unmatched to any gene: 19. The CDR3 is made up of 18 amino acids. Germline V gene lookup returns CDR1 MDHEN and CDR2 SYDVKM. In DNA, the CDR3 is TGTGCCAGCAGTTCCCCCTCCCGGCAGGGGGCGATTCGCGCACCCCTCCACTTT. As protein: CASSSPSRQGAIRAPLHF.

The rearrangement links TRBV7-9 to TRBJ2-5; 9 bases fit TRBD1. Trimming at V came to 5 bases and at J to 5 bases, leaving 6 bases not matched to a gene. The CDR3 is 14 residues long. Germline values: CDR1 SEHNR, CDR2 FQNEAQ (reference sequence). CDR3 sequence (DNA): TGTGCCAGCAGCGCATCCGGGACAGGGGAGACCCAGTACTTC. It specifies CASSASGTGETQYF.

V and J are TRBV6-1 and TRBJ1-4; D gene unclear. V lost 0 bases and J lost 5, with 7 bases in between. CDR1 MNHNS and CDR2 SASEGT come from the germline V gene. This CDR3 is 14 amino acids long. The CDR3 loop is CASSEAFENEKLFF. The CDR3 DNA is TGTGCCAGCAGTGAAGCGTTCGAGAATGAAAAACTGTTTTTT.

The chain couples TRBV7-2 to TRBJ2-5; TRBD1 aligns across 8 bases. The CDR3 totals 18 residues. With V trimmed by 2 bases and J by 4 bases, 15 bases remained unmatched. Germline loops: CDR1 SGHTA, CDR2 FQGNSA. CDR3 loop: CASSLFGPSGGIGETQYF. Written as DNA, the CDR3 is TGTGCCAGCAGCTTATTTGGTCCCTCAGGGGGCATCGGAGAGACCCAGTACTTC.

The V and J genes are TRBV19 and TRBJ2-7, with 7 bases lining up with TRBD1. The CDR3 runs to 14 residues. Germline loops: CDR1 LNHDA, CDR2 SQIVND (reference sequence). V lost 5 bases to trimming and J lost 3 bases; unmatched junction nucleotides: 7. The CDR3: CASSSTGRIYEQYF. CDR3 nucleotides: TGTGCCAGTAGTTCGACAGGGCGGATCTACGAGCAGTACTTC.

The chain uses TRBV6-2 or TRBV6-3 and TRBJ2-7, with 9 bases fitting TRBD1. CDR1 is MNHEY, CDR2 SVGEGT, per germline. V was pared by 5 bases and J by 4 bases, with 12 bases of the junction left unmatched. The CDR3 length is 16 residues. CDR3 protein: CASSQPGTGTGYEQYV. CDR3 in DNA: TGTGCCAGCAGTCAGCCGGGGACAGGGACGGGGTACGAGCAGTACGTC.

The J gene is TRBJ2-4, the V gene TRBV28; TRBD1 matches at 9 bases. Germline trimming cut 4 bases from V and 16 bases from J; bases unmatched to any gene: 11. The V gene's germline CDR1 is MDHEN and CDR2 SYDVKM. The CDR3 contains 13 residues. The DNA of the CDR3 is TGTGCCAGCAGTTCAGGGACAGGGACCCCGGTATACTTC. Its protein product is CASSSGTGTPVYF.

This clone came up a few times. This chain links TRBV10-1 with TRBJ2-7, with 10 bases matching TRBD2. Germline lookup yields CDR1 WNHNN and CDR2 SYGVQD (reference sequence). This CDR3 is 14 amino acids long. V gave up 4 bases and J gave up 1 base; unmatched junction bases: 1. The CDR3 DNA sequence: TGCGCCAGCAGTGCGACTAGCGGGTCCTACGAGCAGTACTTC. The encoded protein is CASSATSGSYEQYF.

Only one count was recorded for this clone. The CDR3 DNA follows: TGTGCCAGCAGCTTAAATGCAGGGAAATCCGGGGAGCTGTTTTTT. Translated: CASSLNAGKSGELFF. V is TRBV7-2 and J is TRBJ2-2, with D possibly TRBD1 on 5 matching bases. V lost 2 bases and J 6 bases, leaving 13 bases between the germline ends. The germline CDR1 and CDR2 sequences are SGHTA and FQGNSA. This CDR3 has 15 amino acids. The entire variable domain, with the rest obtained from reference TRBV7-2 and TRBJ2-2, is as follows: GAGVSQSPSNKVTEKGKDVELRCDPISGHTALYWYRQSLGQGLEFLIYFQGNSAPDKSGLPSDRFSAERTGGSVSTLTIQRTQQEDSAVYLCASSLNAGKSGELFFGEGSRLTVL.

This clone was observed a single time. Germline and junction disagree at one end, which may indicate a read error. The chain links TRBV6-1 to TRBJ2-1; D gene ambiguous. The CDR3 is 10 amino acids. Germline V lookup: CDR1 MNHNS, CDR2 SASEGT. The CDR3 region is CASSEPSALF. The CDR3 nucleotides read TGTGCCAGCAGTGAACCAAGCGCGCTCTTC.

This clone came up once. The chain has TRBV7-8 and TRBJ2-3; the D is unclear. The CDR3 runs 14 residues. Germline values: CDR1 SGHVS, CDR2 FQNEAQ. Trimming removed 1 base at V and 2 bases at J, with 7 bases between. The CDR3 here is CASSLVTYTDTQYF. The CDR3 DNA follows: TGTGCCAGCAGCTTAGTAACCTACACAGATACGCAGTATTTT.

The rearrangement uses TRBV4-2 and TRBJ2-3; D possibly corresponds to TRBD2 (6 bases). The CDR3 runs to 17 residues. V lost 2 bases and J lost 2, with 17 bases in between. CDR1 is LGHNA and CDR2 is YNFKEQ in the germline V gene. The CDR3 bases are TGTGCCAGCAGCCAAAGCACTCTGGCGGGGACCACAGATACGCAGTATTTT. Its protein product is CASSQSTLAGTTDTQYF.

V gene TRBV4-1 combines with J gene TRBJ2-7; weak D call: TRBD1 (5 bases). V was cut by 0 bases and J by 3 bases, with 6 bases left in between. Germline CDR1 is MGHRA and CDR2 is YSYEKL. This CDR3 comprises 13 residues. The CDR3 region has the DNA TGCGCCAGCAGCCAAGATAGGGGCTACGAGCAGTACTTC. It encodes CASSQDRGYEQYF.

This chain connects TRBV24-1 to TRBJ1-2, with D perhaps TRBD1 (5 bases). This CDR3 is built from 14 residues. CDR1 and CDR2 (germline): KGHDR, SFDVKD. Trimming cost V 7 bases and J 3 bases, with 14 bases left between them. The chain's CDR3 is CATSDSKKYYGYTF. The CDR3 nucleotides are TGTGCCACCAGCGACAGCAAAAAGTACTATGGCTACACCTTC.

The CDR3 nucleotides read TGCGCCAGCAGAGCGACAGGAGATCCTGGAAACACCATATATTTT. Translating gives CASRATGDPGNTIYF. V and J are TRBV10-2 and TRBJ1-3, with D possibly being TRBD1 (6 bases). The germline gives CDR1 WSHSY, CDR2 SAAADI. This CDR3 contains 15 residues. Trimming left V 6 bases short and J 2 bases short, with 14 bases between.

The rearrangement links TRBV11-2 to TRBJ1-1, with 8 bases matching TRBD1. Germline CDR1 SGHAT, CDR2 FQNNGV. Germline trimming cut 2 bases from V and 5 bases from J; bases unmatched to any gene: 10. This CDR3 spans 16 amino acids. The CDR3 is CASSLQQGVPRTEAFF. The CDR3 DNA follows: TGTGCCAGCAGCTTACAACAGGGGGTCCCGCGAACTGAAGCTTTCTTT. Using reference TRBV11-2 and TRBJ1-1 for the parts outside the CDR3, the full variable domain is EAGVAQSPRYKIIEKRQSVAFWCNPISGHATLYWYQQILGQGPKLLIQFQNNGVVDDSQLPKDRFSAERLKGVDSTLKIQPAKLEDSAVYLCASSLQQGVPRTEAFFGQGTRLTVV.

V gene TRBV5-1 combines with J gene TRBJ2-5; TRBD2 matches at 12 bases. This CDR3 spans 16 amino acids. J gave up 5 bases and V 1 base, and 6 bases lay outside the gene matches. Germline V gene lookup returns CDR1 SGHRS and CDR2 YFSETQ. The chain's CDR3 is CASSLRLAGAAETQYF. In nucleotides, the CDR3 is TGCGCCAGCAGCTTGAGACTAGCGGGAGCGGCGGAGACCCAGTACTTC.

The rearrangement joins TRBV3-1 (or the pseudogene TRBV3-2) to TRBJ1-1, with D perhaps matching TRBD1 (5 bases). Looked up from germline, CDR1 is LGHDT and CDR2 is YNNKEL (reference sequence). The CDR3 runs to 15 residues. Trimming removed 1 base from V and 8 bases from J, with 17 bases in between. The CDR3 nucleotides read TGTGCCAGCAGCCAAGTTGAAGGGAACAAGGGGGAAGCTTTCTTT. It is translated as CASSQVEGNKGEAFF.

The chain joins TRBV24-1 to TRBJ2-1; 10 nucleotides align to TRBD1. This CDR3 has 14 residues. Germline CDR1 and CDR2: KGHDR and SFDVKD. V was pared by 10 bases and J by 2 bases, with 4 bases of the junction left unmatched. The CDR3 loop reads CATGGTGAYNEQFF. For the CDR3, the DNA is TGTGCCACGGGGGGGACAGGGGCCTACAATGAGCAGTTCTTC.